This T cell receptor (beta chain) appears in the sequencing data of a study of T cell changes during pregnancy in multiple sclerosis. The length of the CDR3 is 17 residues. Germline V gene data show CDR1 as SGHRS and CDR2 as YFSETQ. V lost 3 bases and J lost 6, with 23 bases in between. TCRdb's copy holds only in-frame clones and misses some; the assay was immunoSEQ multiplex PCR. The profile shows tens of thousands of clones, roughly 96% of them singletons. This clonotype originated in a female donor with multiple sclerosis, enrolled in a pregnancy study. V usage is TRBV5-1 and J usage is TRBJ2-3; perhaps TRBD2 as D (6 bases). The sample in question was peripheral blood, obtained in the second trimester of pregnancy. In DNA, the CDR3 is TGCGCCAGCAGCTACGGGAAACGCACGGGAGTCGGCGATACGCAGTATTTT. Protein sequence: CASSYGKRTGVGDTQYF.